This entry concerns a single T cell receptor (beta chain). Its antigen is unknown. The gene names given are mouse names. The observed sequence ends 4 residues before the CDR3 terminus, with the missing tail filled in from the germline J gene. Trimming stripped 3 bases from V and 2 bases from J, with 13 bases between. This CDR3 has 15 amino acids. Germline CDR1 reads NSHNY; CDR2 reads SYGAGN. The data derive from a study of CD8+ T cells in alopecia areata. Study summary: Recipients were roughly 6-11-week-old female C3H/HeJ mice grafted with skin from 6-12-month-old C3H/HeJ donors with spontaneous alopecia.

TCR sequencing used cDNA made by reverse transcription of extracted RNA. TCRdb's copy holds only in-frame clones and misses some; the assay was immunoSEQ multiplex PCR. This sample carries about 270,000 clones, none of them present only once. Combined cutaneous lymph node cells underwent sorting by CD4, CD8alpha, NKG2D, NKG2ACE and additional markers. General study points: The study found TCR sharing across patients less clear than in mice, possibly for HLA reasons.

The sample was CD4+ T cells sorted from a lymph node. This rearrangement joins TRBV13-1 to TRBJ2-3, with D possibly matching TRBD1 (6 bases). This receptor was taken from a C3H/HeJ mouse with alopecia areata. Strain MHC haplotype: H2-k. The CDR3 reads CASSGRQVDAETLYF. The CDR3 DNA, read in part, is TGTGCCAGCAGTGGAAGACAGGTCGATGCAGAA.